These 5 T cell receptor beta chains were all obtained from the same sample, sequenced in a study of Graves' ophthalmopathy and Graves' hyperthyroidism. CDR3 regions of TCR beta were amplified from RNA transcripts. RT-PCR in the first round used HTBI primers; a second-round multiplex PCR followed. TCRdb ran MiXCR on the multiplex PCR reads and lists one entry per CDR3 protein. The profile covers more than 550,000 distinct CDR3 sequences, with more than 40% appearing a single time and roughly 3.5% taken by the ten largest. Sequencing input: peripheral blood. All receptors come from an adult man with Graves' ophthalmopathy.

The chain links TRBV7-9 to TRBJ2-7; D may match TRBD1 or TRBD2 (5 bases each). Per germline, CDR1 SEHNR and CDR2 FQNEAQ (reference sequence). There are 15 residues in the CDR3. The V gene lost 2 bases and the J gene lost 5 bases, with 16 bases spanning the gap. The CDR3 is CASSLSPWGFHEQYF. CDR3 DNA: TGTGCCAGCAGCTTATCCCCTTGGGGGTTCCACGAGCAGTACTTC.

A remark on this clonotype: At one end, the junction sequence differs from germline, possibly due to a read error. The rearrangement links TRBV10-3 to TRBJ1-6; tentatively, D is TRBD1 (5 bases). The CDR3 has 16 amino acids. CDR1 and CDR2 from the germline V gene are ENHRY and SYGVKD. Here the CDR3 DNA reads TGTGCCAGCAGTCACGGGGCAGGTGGTGATAATTCACCCCTCCACTTT. Translation: CASSHGAGGDNSPLHF.

This clonotype was counted a few times. V and J are TRBV4-2 and TRBJ2-3; TRBD2 aligns across 8 bases. The germline CDR1 and CDR2 sequences are LGHNA and YNFKEQ. The CDR3 is 15 residues long. J lost 3 bases, V lost 4 bases, and 6 bases had no gene match. This chain's CDR3 is CASSLLGGGTDTQYF. As DNA, the CDR3 is TGTGCCAGCAGCCTACTCGGGGGGGGTACAGATACGCAGTATTTT.

This clonotype has a count of ten or more. This chain joins TRBV20-1 and TRBJ1-4; D is ambiguous. Germline values: CDR1 DFQATT, CDR2 SNEGSKA (reference sequence). V was trimmed by 6 bases and J by 7 bases, leaving 18 bases between them. The CDR3 consists of 14 residues. The CDR3 spells CSAPLPRSGEKLFF. The CDR3 bases are TGCAGTGCCCCCTTACCAAGGAGTGGTGAAAAACTGTTTTTT.

This clonotype was seen many times. The rearrangement joins TRBV11-2 to TRBJ1-1, with D uncertain. The germline gives CDR1 SGHAT, CDR2 FQNNGV. V was pared by 5 bases and J by 6 bases, with 10 bases between. The CDR3 has 12 residues. The CDR3 region is CASSPGFPEAFF. As DNA, the CDR3 is TGTGCCAGCAGCCCAGGATTCCCTGAAGCTTTCTTT.